Presented here are 17 T cell receptor beta chains from one specimen sequenced in a study of tumor-infiltrating lymphocytes in primary liver carcinoma. Making TCR beta cDNA involved approximately 0.5 ug total RNA and a constant-region primer. Slightly modified ARM-PCR served as the procedure for the TCR beta libraries. These libraries came from three rounds of nested multiplex PCR. Two initial PCR rounds of about 10 cycles each paired TRBV1-TRBV30 forward primers with a C-beta reverse primer. Each CDR3 protein is one row after TCRdb ran MiXCR on the multiplex PCR reads. This sample yields 320,000 or so distinct CDR3 sequences, of which 60% to 80% are seen a single time; more than 8.5% belongs to the top ten. The researchers obtained blood RNA from unsorted whole blood and also extracted germline DNA. The material sequenced was peripheral blood. The source of these receptors is a man aged 35-49 years with primary liver carcinoma and hepatitis B virus infection.

This clonotype was counted at least ten times. The V and J genes are TRBV6-5 and TRBJ1-2; D unresolved. The germline V gene has CDR1 MNHEY and CDR2 SVGAGI. The CDR3 totals 16 residues. V was clipped by 0 bases and J by 2 bases, with 13 bases between them. CDR3 sequence: CASSYSTLELNYGYTF. The CDR3 DNA reads as TGTGCCAGCAGTTACTCGACCCTAGAACTAAACTATGGCTACACCTTC.

Note on this clonotype: One base away lies a much larger clone, so this may be a sequencing read error. CDR3 in amino acids: CAWSVQSGELFF. CDR3 nucleotides: TGTGCCTGGAGTGTACAGTCCGGGGAGCTGTTTTTT. The chain is built from TRBV30 and TRBJ2-2; D not certain. The CDR3 has 12 residues. Trimming took off 0 bases at V and 6 bases at J, with 5 bases between the two ends. The germline V gene encodes CDR1 GTSNPN and CDR2 SVGIG (reference sequence). Based on the CDR3 plus reference TRBV30 and TRBJ2-2, the full variable domain is SQTIHQWPATLVQPVGSPLSLECTVEGTSNPNLYWYRQAAGRGLQLLFYSVGIGQISSEVPQNLSASRPQDRQFILSSKKLLLSDSGFYLCAWSVQSGELFFGEGSRLTVL.

V usage is TRBV7-9 and J usage is TRBJ1-4; no reliable D call. Deletions cut 11 bases from V and 7 bases from J, with 17 bases between. Germline V lookup: CDR1 SEHNR, CDR2 FQNEAQ (reference sequence). The CDR3 has 13 residues. The CDR3 protein is CAYGGGRSEKLFF. The DNA for the CDR3 is TGTGCCTACGGAGGAGGGCGCAGTGAAAAACTGTTTTTT.

A single count supports this clonotype. This may be a read error, as it is one base from a much larger clone. This chain uses TRBV4-3 with TRBJ2-1; D not certain. The germline V and J ends were trimmed by 0 bases and 7 bases, with 13 bases remaining between them. The length of the CDR3 is 15 residues. The germline CDR1 and CDR2 sequences are LGHNA and YSLEER. The CDR3 loop is CASSQDGRGLNEQFF. CDR3 nucleotides: TGCGCCAGCAGCCAAGACGGGCGCGGCCTAAATGAGCAGTTCTTC.

The table lists this clonotype with a few counts. The chain carries TRBV12-3 or TRBV12-4 and TRBJ1-1, with D hard to call. Trimming stripped 7 bases from V and 6 bases from J, with 15 bases between. The CDR3 runs 13 residues. The chain's CDR3 is CASTRSLGAEAFF. The DNA for the CDR3 is TGTGCCAGCACAAGAAGTTTGGGCGCTGAAGCTTTCTTT.

The V gene is TRBV7-8, the J gene TRBJ2-6, with D tentatively TRBD2 (5 bases). There are 16 residues in the CDR3. The germline V and J ends were trimmed by 4 bases and 0 bases, with 10 bases remaining between them. CDR1 and CDR2 (germline): SGHVS, FQNEAQ. The CDR3: CASSSLEGSGANVLTF. CDR3 bases: TGTGCCAGCAGCTCCCTCGAGGGCTCTGGGGCCAACGTCCTGACTTTC.

To note about this clonotype: At one end the junction does not follow the germline gene, possibly because of a read error. CDR3 region: CDSSQRWGSLNTEAFF. The CDR3 DNA follows: TGCGACAGCAGCCAAAGGTGGGGGTCCCTGAACACTGAAGCTTTCTTT. The V gene is TRBV4-3, the J gene TRBJ1-1, with D maybe TRBD1 (5 bases). Germline CDR1 is LGHNA and CDR2 is YSLEER. This CDR3 spans 16 amino acids.

As concerns this clonotype: A read error is possible here, since a much larger clone lies one base away. The V and J genes are TRBV6-5 and TRBJ2-1, with 7 bases that match TRBD2. V trimming: 5 bases; J trimming: 9 bases; junction bases outside the gene matches: 7. Germline V gene sequence: CDR1 MNHEY, CDR2 SVGAGI. CDR3 length: 13 residues. CDR3 in amino acids: CASSGGGRSEQFF. The CDR3, as DNA: TGTGCCAGCAGTGGGGGGGGGAGGAGTGAGCAGTTCTTC.

The chain links TRBV19 to TRBJ1-2, with a possible D match to TRBD1 (5 bases). Germline assignment: CDR1 LNHDA and CDR2 SQIVND (reference sequence). This CDR3 has 14 amino acids. Trimming pared 9 bases from V and 5 bases from J, leaving 19 bases between. Here the CDR3 DNA reads TGTGCCAGCGGCAGGGAAAGGTCGCCTTATGGCTACACCTTC. It encodes CASGRERSPYGYTF.

There are many counts of this clonotype. The gene calls are TRBV5-5 and TRBJ2-1; D possibly corresponds to TRBD2 (5 bases). Trimming shortened V by 1 base and J by 0 bases, and 8 bases separated the two germline ends. The germline V gene encodes CDR1 SGHKS and CDR2 YYEKEE (reference sequence). This CDR3 spans 15 amino acids. The CDR3 bases are TGTGCCAGCAGCTTGTCAGCGGCCTCCTACAATGAGCAGTTCTTC. Translated, it gives CASSLSAASYNEQFF.

The rearrangement joins TRBV5-1 to TRBJ2-3; D unclear. Trimming cost V 0 bases and J 3 bases, with 14 bases left between them. The CDR3 has 16 amino acids. Germline CDR1 SGHRS, CDR2 YFSETQ. CDR3 sequence reads: CASSLESRPSTDTQYF. The CDR3, as DNA: TGCGCCAGCAGCTTGGAATCCAGGCCGAGTACAGATACGCAGTATTTT. The full variable domain, in which reference TRBV5-1 and TRBJ2-3 provide the parts outside the CDR3, is KAGVTQTPRYLIKTRGQQVTLSCSPISGHRSVSWYQQTPGQGLQFLFEYFSETQRNKGNFPGRFSGRQFSNSRSEMNVSTLELGDSALYLCASSLESRPSTDTQYFGPGTRLTVL.

On this clonotype itself: A much bigger clone sits one base away, suggesting this may be a read error. J is TRBJ2-7 and V is TRBV29-1, with 7 bases identical to TRBD2. The CDR3 contains 14 residues. Germline V CDR1 and CDR2: SQVTM, ANQGSEA. V lost 5 bases to trimming and J lost 0 bases; unmatched junction nucleotides: 7. The CDR3 DNA reads TGCAGCGTTAGTAGCGGGTTTAACTCCTACGAGCAGTACTTC. Its translation is CSVSSGFNSYEQYF.

This clonotype showed up just once. Lacking the conserved final phenylalanine or tryptophan, this CDR3 likely reflects a read error. V is TRBV6-2 or TRBV6-3 and J is TRBJ1-2, with D possibly being TRBD1 (6 bases). Germline lookup yields CDR1 MNHEY and CDR2 SVGEGT. This CDR3 is 15 amino acids long. CDR3 coding DNA: TGTACCAGCGGCCGTCCAGGGGAATGGAGCTATGGCTACACCTCC. Amino acid sequence: CTSGRPGEWSYGYTS.

This chain links TRBV24-1 with TRBJ2-1, with 8 bases matching TRBD2. There are 15 residues in the CDR3. Trimming at V came to 2 bases and at J to 7 bases, leaving 6 bases not matched to a gene. The germline V gene has CDR1 KGHDR and CDR2 SFDVKD. The CDR3 is CATSDSGPGGNEQFF. In DNA, the CDR3 is TGTGCCACCAGTGATTCGGGCCCGGGGGGGAATGAGCAGTTCTTC.

Concerning this clonotype: At one end the junction does not follow the germline gene, possibly because of a read error. CDR3 protein: CASRERQMNTKAFF. CDR3 nucleotides: TGCGCCAGCAGGGAGCGACAGATGAACACTAAAGCTTTCTTT. The rearrangement uses TRBV5-1 and TRBJ1-1, with D perhaps matching TRBD1 (5 bases). This CDR3 contains 14 residues. Germline loops: CDR1 SGHRS, CDR2 YFSETQ.

Of note for this clonotype: A junction end diverges from the germline sequence, so it may reflect a read error. V gene TRBV4-2 combines with J gene TRBJ2-5, with D hard to call. Germline V gives CDR1 LGHNA, CDR2 YNFKEQ. The CDR3 runs to 17 residues. CDR3 bases: TGTGACAGCAGCCAAGTGCTTCTTGTGCAGGTTCAAGAGACCCAGTACTTC. This codes for CDSSQVLLVQVQETQYF.

With respect to this clonotype: This may be a read error: a much more frequent sequence differs by one nucleotide. V gene TRBV12-3 or TRBV12-4 combines with J gene TRBJ1-2; 8 bases are a match to TRBD1. V shed 6 bases and J 7 bases; nucleotides not matched to a gene: 13. The CDR3 has 15 residues. This CDR3 is CASSSGQAHGCGYTF. CDR3 DNA sequence: TGTGCCAGCAGCTCGGGACAGGCCCACGGCTGTGGCTACACCTTC.